This TCR beta chain was identified in a study of cytomegalovirus exposure and HLA in healthy donors. Study observations and caveats: The investigators catalogued 150 to 200 TCR beta chains as cytomegalovirus-associated.

TCRdb's table, derived via immunoSEQ multiplex PCR, lists solely in-frame clones and lacks some. Altogether some 100,000 clones are present, less than 90% being singletons, with the ten largest covering around 4.5%. On this clone: Its target is not known.

CDR1 and CDR2 (germline): SQVTM, ANQGSEA. Trimming took 1 base from V and 0 from J, leaving 3 bases between them. The CDR3 has 12 amino acids. The donors were in the roughly 120-subject validation cohort, distinct from the 666-subject first cohort. The gene calls are TRBV29-1 and TRBJ2-5, with D uncertain. The sequence derives from a man aged 18 to 30 in good health and CMV-seropositive. Sequenced material: PBMCs. The CDR3 nucleotides are TGCAGCGTTGAAGCGTACCAAGAGACCCAGTACTTC. Translated, it gives CSVEAYQETQYF. The full variable domain, its missing parts supplied by reference TRBV29-1 and TRBJ2-5, is SAVISQKPSRDICQRGTSLTIQCQVDSQVTMMFWYRQQPGQSLTLIATANQGSEATYESGFVIDKFPISRPNLTFSTLTVSNMSPEDSSIYLCSVEAYQETQYFGPGTRLLVL.